This T cell receptor (beta chain) appears in the sequencing data of a study of T cell responses to AZD1222 COVID-19 vaccine. Trimming removed 3 bases from V and 4 bases from J, with 6 bases in between. The CDR3 runs 12 residues. Germline V gene lookup returns CDR1 SEHNR and CDR2 FQNEAQ (reference sequence). The table came from immunoSEQ multiplex PCR; TCRdb's copy has only in-frame clones and leaves some out. The top ten clones hold less than 6% of a sample with approximately 150,000 clones, around 84% of them seen once. V is TRBV7-9 and J is TRBJ2-5; a possible D gene is TRBD2 (6 bases). The source material was peripheral blood, sampled 28 days after the second AZD1222 dose. This receptor was identified in an adult who received the AZD1222 COVID-19 vaccine. The CDR3 bases are TGTGCCAGCAGCTTCGGGGGAGAGACCCAGTACTTC. It yields the protein CASSFGGETQYF.